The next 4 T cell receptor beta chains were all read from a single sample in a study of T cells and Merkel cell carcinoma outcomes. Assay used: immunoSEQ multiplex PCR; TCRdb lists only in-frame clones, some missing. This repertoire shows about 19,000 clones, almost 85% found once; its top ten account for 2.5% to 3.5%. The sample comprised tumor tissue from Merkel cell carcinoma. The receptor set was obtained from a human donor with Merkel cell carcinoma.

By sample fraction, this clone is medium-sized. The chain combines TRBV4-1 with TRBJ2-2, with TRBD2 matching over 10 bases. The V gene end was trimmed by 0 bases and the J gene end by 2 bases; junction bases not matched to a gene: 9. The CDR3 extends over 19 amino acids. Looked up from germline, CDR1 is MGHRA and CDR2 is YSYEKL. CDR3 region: CASSQDRASGGVNTGELFF. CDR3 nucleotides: TGCGCCAGCAGCCAAGATCGGGCTAGCGGGGGCGTTAACACCGGGGAGCTGTTTTTT.

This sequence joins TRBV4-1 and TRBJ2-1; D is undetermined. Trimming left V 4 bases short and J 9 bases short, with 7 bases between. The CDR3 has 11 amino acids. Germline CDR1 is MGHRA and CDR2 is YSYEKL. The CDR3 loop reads CASSRGSEQFF. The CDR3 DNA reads TGCGCCAGCAGCCGAGGTAGTGAGCAGTTCTTC.

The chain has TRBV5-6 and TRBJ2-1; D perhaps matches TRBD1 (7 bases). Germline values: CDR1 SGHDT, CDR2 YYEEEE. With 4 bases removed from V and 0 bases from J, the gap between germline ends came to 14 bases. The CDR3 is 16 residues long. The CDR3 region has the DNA TGTGCCAGCAGCGTTCCAGGGGGGAGCTCCTACAATGAGCAGTTCTTC. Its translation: CASSVPGGSSYNEQFF.

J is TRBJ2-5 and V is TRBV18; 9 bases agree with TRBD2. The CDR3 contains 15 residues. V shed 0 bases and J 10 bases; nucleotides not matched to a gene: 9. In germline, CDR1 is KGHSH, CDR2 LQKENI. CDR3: CASSPPSGGTRDQYF. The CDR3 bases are TGTGCCAGCTCACCACCGAGCGGGGGGACCCGGGACCAGTACTTC.